This TCR beta chain was sequenced in a study of blood T cell repertoires in COVID-19. Study information: Samples representing acute and convalescent COVID-19 were sourced from the United States, Italy and Spain.

Sequencing was performed with immunoSEQ multiplex PCR; in TCRdb, only in-frame clones are kept and a portion is missing. The sample includes roughly 410,000 clones, 70% to 90% of them seen just once. Germline V gene sequence: CDR1 SGHDT, CDR2 YYEEEE. Trimming took 4 bases from V and 4 from J; bases not matched to a gene: 12. The CDR3 covers 16 residues. The sequence derives from a man aged 35 to 55 with acute or convalescent COVID-19. This sequence joins TRBV5-6 and TRBJ1-2, with 8 bases fitting TRBD1. Sequencing was carried out using peripheral blood. Written as DNA, the CDR3 is TGTGCCAGCAGCCCCGGACGACAGGGGATACCCTATGGCTACACCTTC. Translation gives CASSPGRQGIPYGYTF.